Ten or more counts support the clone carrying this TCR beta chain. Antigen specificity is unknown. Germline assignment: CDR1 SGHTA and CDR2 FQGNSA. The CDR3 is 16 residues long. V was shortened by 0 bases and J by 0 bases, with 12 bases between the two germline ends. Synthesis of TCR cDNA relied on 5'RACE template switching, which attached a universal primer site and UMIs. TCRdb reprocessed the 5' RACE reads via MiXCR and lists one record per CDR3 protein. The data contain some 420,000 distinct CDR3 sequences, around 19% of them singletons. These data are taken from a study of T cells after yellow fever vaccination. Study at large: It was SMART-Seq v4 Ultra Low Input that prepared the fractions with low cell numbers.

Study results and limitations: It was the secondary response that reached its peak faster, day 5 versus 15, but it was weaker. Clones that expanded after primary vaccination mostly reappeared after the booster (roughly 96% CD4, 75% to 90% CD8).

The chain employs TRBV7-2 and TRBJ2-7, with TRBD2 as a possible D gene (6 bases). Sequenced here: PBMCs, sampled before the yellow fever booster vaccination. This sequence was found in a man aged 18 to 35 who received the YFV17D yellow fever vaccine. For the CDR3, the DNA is TGTGCCAGCAGCTTAGCTGGACGGGGGATCTCCTACGAGCAGTACTTC. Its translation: CASSLAGRGISYEQYF.